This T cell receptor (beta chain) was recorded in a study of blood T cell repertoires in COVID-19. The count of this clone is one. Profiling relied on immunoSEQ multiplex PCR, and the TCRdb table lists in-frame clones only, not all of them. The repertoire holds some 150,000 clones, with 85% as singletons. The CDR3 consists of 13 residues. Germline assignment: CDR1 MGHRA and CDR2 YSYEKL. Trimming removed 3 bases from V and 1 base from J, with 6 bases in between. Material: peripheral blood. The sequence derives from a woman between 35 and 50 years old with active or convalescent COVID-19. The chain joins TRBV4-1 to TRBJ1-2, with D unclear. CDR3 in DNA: TGCGCCAGCAGCCATCGAGATAACTATGGCTACACCTTC. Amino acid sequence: CASSHRDNYGYTF.